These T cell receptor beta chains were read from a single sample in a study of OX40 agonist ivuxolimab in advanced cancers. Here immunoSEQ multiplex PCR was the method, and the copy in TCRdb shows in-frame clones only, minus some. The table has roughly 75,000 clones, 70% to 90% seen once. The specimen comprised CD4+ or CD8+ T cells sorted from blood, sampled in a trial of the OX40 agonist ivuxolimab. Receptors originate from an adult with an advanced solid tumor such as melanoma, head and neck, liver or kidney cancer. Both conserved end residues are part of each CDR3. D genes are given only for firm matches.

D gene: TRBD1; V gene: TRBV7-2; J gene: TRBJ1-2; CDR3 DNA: TGTGCCAGCAGCTTAGGTTCCGGGACAGGGACGAATGGCTACACCTTC; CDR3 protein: CASSLGSGTGTNGYTF
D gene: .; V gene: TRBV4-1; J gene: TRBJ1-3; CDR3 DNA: TGCGCCAGCAGCCAAGAAATTCTAACCTCTGGAAACACCATATATTTT; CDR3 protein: CASSQEILTSGNTIYF
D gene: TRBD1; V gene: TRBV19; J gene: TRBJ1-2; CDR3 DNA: TGTGCCAGTAGTATAGCCTACTCACAGGGGGCAGGGGGCTACACCTTC; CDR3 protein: CASSIAYSQGAGGYTF
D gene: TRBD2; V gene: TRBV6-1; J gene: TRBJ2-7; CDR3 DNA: TGTGCCAGCAGTGAAAGGGTTGGACTAGCGGGAACCCTATCCTACGAGCAGTACTTC; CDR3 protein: CASSERVGLAGTLSYEQYF
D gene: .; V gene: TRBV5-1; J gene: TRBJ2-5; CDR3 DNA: TGCGCCAGCAGCTCTACAGGGTCCTCAACTCAAGAGACCCAGTACTTC; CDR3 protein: CASSSTGSSTQETQYF
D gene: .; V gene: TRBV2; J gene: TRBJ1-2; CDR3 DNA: TGTGCCAGCAGTCGCTCGAGCCCAGGCCGTGGCTACACCTTC; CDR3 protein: CASSRSSPGRGYTF
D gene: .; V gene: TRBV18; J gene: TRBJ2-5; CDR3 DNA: TGTGCCAGCTCACCACCGAACAGGCCCCAAGAGACCCAGTACTTC; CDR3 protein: CASSPPNRPQETQYF
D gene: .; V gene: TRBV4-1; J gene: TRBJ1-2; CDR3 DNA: TGCGCCAGCAGCCATGCACGGGCGGGTGGCTACACCTTC; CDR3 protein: CASSHARAGGYTF
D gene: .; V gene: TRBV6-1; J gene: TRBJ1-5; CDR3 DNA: TGTGCCAGCAGTGAAGCGGGAAATAGCAATCAGCCCCAGCATTTT; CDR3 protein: CASSEAGNSNQPQHF
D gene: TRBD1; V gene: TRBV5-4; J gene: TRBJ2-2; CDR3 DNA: TGTGCCAGCAGGAAGACAGGGGGCGCGCGCACCGGGGAGCTGTTTTTT; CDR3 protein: CASRKTGGARTGELFF
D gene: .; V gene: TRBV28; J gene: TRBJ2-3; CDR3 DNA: TGTGCCAGCAGTTTAGTTGGAGGGAGCACAGATACGCAGTATTTT; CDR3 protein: CASSLVGGSTDTQYF
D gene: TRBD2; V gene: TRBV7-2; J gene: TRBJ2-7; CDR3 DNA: TGTGCCAGCAGCCCGACTAGCGGCCTTCCCAACGAGCAGTACTTC; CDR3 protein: CASSPTSGLPNEQYF
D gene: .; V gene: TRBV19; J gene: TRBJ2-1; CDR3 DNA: TGTGCCAGTAGTTTAGGGGTTTCGTACAATGAGCAGTTCTTC; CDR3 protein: CASSLGVSYNEQFF
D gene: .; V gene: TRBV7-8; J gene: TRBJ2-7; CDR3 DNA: TGTGCCAGCAGCTTCGGAGCACCATACGAGCAGTACTTC; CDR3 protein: CASSFGAPYEQYF
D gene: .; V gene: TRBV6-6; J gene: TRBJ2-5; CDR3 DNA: TGTGCCAGCAGTCAAACCTCCCGGGAGACCCAGTACTTC; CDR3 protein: CASSQTSRETQYF
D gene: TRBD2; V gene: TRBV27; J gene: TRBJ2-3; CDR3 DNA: TGTGCCAGCAGTGGACTAGCGGGAGGGCCGACAGATACGCAGTATTTT; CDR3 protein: CASSGLAGGPTDTQYF